Below, 32 T cell receptor beta chains from the same sample are listed, as sequenced in a study of cytomegalovirus exposure and HLA in healthy donors. PCR used 60 Vbeta primers and 13 Jbeta primers. Profiling relied on immunoSEQ multiplex PCR, and the TCRdb table lists in-frame clones only, not all of them. The sample yields 150,000 to 200,000 clones, roughly 80% seen once. Sequencing was performed on PBMCs. Receptors were obtained from a middle-aged man in good health and CMV-seronegative.

This clone was observed a single time. V is TRBV4-2 and J is TRBJ1-2; D may be TRBD1 (6 bases). Between the trimmed V and J ends, which lost 2 bases and 4 bases, there was a span of 17 bases. The germline V gene has CDR1 LGHNA and CDR2 YNFKEQ. This CDR3 has 16 amino acids. As DNA, the CDR3 is TGTGCCAGCAGCCAAATCACTCCCAGGGGTAGCTATGGCTACACCTTC. This gives the protein CASSQITPRGSYGYTF.

V and J are TRBV30 and TRBJ2-1; D uncertain. The V gene lost 4 bases and the J gene lost 0 bases, with 13 bases spanning the gap. This CDR3 contains 15 residues. Germline CDR1 is GTSNPN and CDR2 is SVGIG (reference sequence). CDR3 nucleotide sequence: TGTGCCTGGAAATATGTGTTCCGCTCCTACAATGAGCAGTTCTTC. This encodes CAWKYVFRSYNEQFF. The variable domain in full, with the rest retrieved from reference TRBV30 and TRBJ2-1, is SQTIHQWPATLVQPVGSPLSLECTVEGTSNPNLYWYRQAAGRGLQLLFYSVGIGQISSEVPQNLSASRPQDRQFILSSKKLLLSDSGFYLCAWKYVFRSYNEQFFGPGTRLTVL.

A note on this clone: Other DNA sequences in this sample translate to the same CDR3. The chain is built from TRBV28 and TRBJ2-1; TRBD2 matches at 10 bases. The V gene end was trimmed by 4 bases and the J gene end by 2 bases; junction bases not matched to a gene: 8. Germline loops: CDR1 MDHEN, CDR2 SYDVKM. This CDR3 is built from 17 residues. The CDR3 here is CASSSLAGAGTYNEQFF. As DNA, the CDR3 is TGTGCCAGCAGTTCCCTAGCGGGAGCGGGGACCTACAATGAGCAGTTCTTC. Full variable domain (outside the CDR3, taken from reference TRBV28 and TRBJ2-1): DVKVTQSSRYLVKRTGEKVFLECVQDMDHENMFWYRQDPGLGLRLIYFSYDVKMKEKGDIPEGYSVSREKKERFSLILESASTNQTSMYLCASSSLAGAGTYNEQFFGPGTRLTVL.

The chain links TRBV18 to TRBJ1-1; a possible D gene is TRBD1 (6 bases). The CDR3 is 13 amino acids. V lost 1 base to trimming and J lost 6 bases, with 9 bases between them. Germline CDR1 reads KGHSH; CDR2 reads LQKENI. The CDR3 here is CASSPLAGAEAFF. The CDR3 DNA reads as TGTGCCAGCTCACCACTGGCAGGGGCTGAAGCTTTCTTT.

This sequence joins TRBV10-3 and TRBJ1-6; 7 bases fit TRBD1. The CDR3 is made up of 15 amino acids. In germline, CDR1 is ENHRY, CDR2 SYGVKD. V gave up 5 bases and J gave up 7 bases; unmatched junction bases: 8. This CDR3 is CAISTRQGENSPLHF. The CDR3 DNA follows: TGTGCCATCAGTACCCGACAGGGAGAAAATTCACCCCTCCACTTT.

The chain couples TRBV9 to TRBJ1-1, with unresolved D. V was shortened by 4 bases and J by 3 bases, with 13 bases between the two germline ends. The CDR3 has 14 residues. CDR1 and CDR2 from the germline V gene are SGDLS and YYNGEE. The CDR3, as DNA: TGTGCCAGCAGCCCGGCTGGCCGGGACACTGAAGCTTTCTTT. As protein: CASSPAGRDTEAFF.

This chain connects TRBV30 to TRBJ2-7, with D unclear. The CDR3 loop spans 14 amino acids. Germline loops: CDR1 GTSNPN, CDR2 SVGIG (reference sequence). Trimming cost V 0 bases and J 3 bases, with 12 bases left between them. The CDR3 nucleotides are TGTGCCTGGAGTGTATCCCCCCTCTACTACGAGCAGTACTTC. Translating gives CAWSVSPLYYEQYF.

The chain employs TRBV30 and TRBJ1-6, with D maybe TRBD1 (5 bases). The CDR3 runs to 16 residues. From germline, CDR1 is GTSNPN and CDR2 SVGIG (reference sequence). Trimming removed 0 bases at V and 5 bases at J, with 14 bases between. The CDR3 DNA sequence: TGTGCCTGGAGTGTACTCGGCCAGGGTAATAATTCACCCCTCCACTTT. Encoded protein: CAWSVLGQGNNSPLHF. Filled out from reference TRBV30 and TRBJ1-6, the complete variable domain reads SQTIHQWPATLVQPVGSPLSLECTVEGTSNPNLYWYRQAAGRGLQLLFYSVGIGQISSEVPQNLSASRPQDRQFILSSKKLLLSDSGFYLCAWSVLGQGNNSPLHFGNGTRLTVT.

This chain uses TRBV28 with TRBJ2-7; D gene ambiguous. CDR1 and CDR2 (germline): MDHEN, SYDVKM. The CDR3 loop spans 12 amino acids. The V end lost 6 bases, the J end lost 4 bases, and 10 bases lay between the germline ends. In DNA form, the CDR3 reads TGTGCCAGCAGCACTCCCGGTTACGAGCAGTACTTC. Protein sequence: CASSTPGYEQYF.

This rearrangement joins TRBV10-1 to TRBJ2-7; the match to TRBD2 covers 15 bases. This CDR3 comprises 17 residues. J was trimmed by 3 bases and V by 8 bases; bases with no gene match: 11. Germline V lookup: CDR1 WNHNN, CDR2 SYGVQD (reference sequence). CDR3 loop: CASVSWTSGRAFYEQYF. CDR3 nucleotides: TGCGCCAGCGTTTCTTGGACTAGCGGGAGGGCCTTCTACGAGCAGTACTTC.

This sequence joins TRBV29-1 and TRBJ2-7; maybe TRBD1 (6 bases). V lost 6 bases, J lost 0 bases, and 18 bases lay in between. The CDR3 is made up of 15 amino acids. Germline assignment: CDR1 SQVTM and CDR2 ANQGSEA. The CDR3 loop is CSVLKLRDISYEQYF. CDR3 sequence (DNA): TGCAGCGTCCTTAAACTCCGGGACATCTCCTACGAGCAGTACTTC.

The chain joins TRBV18 to TRBJ2-3; 7 bases match TRBD1. The CDR3 extends over 15 amino acids. V was pared by 3 bases and J by 0 bases, with 3 bases of the junction left unmatched. Germline V lookup: CDR1 KGHSH, CDR2 LQKENI. The CDR3 bases are TGTGCCAGCTCACCGGGACAGCCCAGCACAGATACGCAGTATTTT. It is translated as CASSPGQPSTDTQYF.

V is TRBV6-4 and J is TRBJ2-1, with TRBD2 identical over 10 bases. The J segment lost 1 base and the V segment lost 4 bases, leaving 7 bases of the junction unmatched. This CDR3 is built from 17 residues. CDR1 MRHNA and CDR2 SNTAGT come from the germline V gene. CDR3 sequence: CASSALPSGSSYNEQFF. The CDR3 DNA follows: TGTGCCAGCAGTGCCCTCCCTAGCGGGAGTTCCTACAATGAGCAGTTCTTC.

The sample holds one count of this clone. The chain carries TRBV18 and TRBJ2-7, with D tentatively TRBD2 (7 bases). Germline V gene data show CDR1 as KGHSH and CDR2 as LQKENI. The V and J ends lost 3 bases and 6 bases respectively, with 9 bases between them. The CDR3 has 12 residues. CDR3 region: CASSPGGPEQYF. The CDR3 DNA reads as TGTGCCAGCTCACCGGGGGGGCCCGAGCAGTACTTC.

The chain employs TRBV7-2 and TRBJ2-1; 15 nucleotides agree with TRBD2. V lost 1 base, J lost 8 bases, and 9 bases stayed unmatched. This CDR3 has 18 residues. CDR1 and CDR2 (germline): SGHTA, FQGNSA. The CDR3 nucleotides read TGTGCCAGCAGCTTAGTCGGGGGGACTAGCGGGGGGCAAGATGAGCAGTTCTTC. It yields the protein CASSLVGGTSGGQDEQFF.

The genes are TRBV15 and TRBJ1-4; no clear D gene. Germline CDR1 is LNHNV and CDR2 is YYDKDF (reference sequence). Trimming took off 0 bases at V and 8 bases at J, with 16 bases between the two ends. CDR3 length: 16 amino acids. CDR3 region: CATSRDNEALKEKLFF. The CDR3 nucleotides read TGTGCCACCAGCAGAGATAACGAGGCCCTCAAGGAAAAACTGTTTTTT.

The genes are TRBV7-2 and TRBJ2-1; 8 nucleotides match TRBD2. Germline CDR1 and CDR2: SGHTA and FQGNSA. V was pared by 5 bases and J by 8 bases, with 11 bases of the junction left unmatched. CDR3 length: 15 residues. Here the CDR3 reads CASSISGIPSDEQFF. CDR3 coding DNA: TGTGCCAGCAGCATTAGCGGGATCCCAAGCGATGAGCAGTTCTTC.

The V call is TRBV19, the J call TRBJ2-3, with TRBD2 matching over 9 bases. The germline V gene encodes CDR1 LNHDA and CDR2 SQIVND (reference sequence). Trimming removed 6 bases from V and 4 bases from J; junction bases left unmatched: 11. This CDR3 comprises 16 residues. This CDR3 is CASSRTLAGNPDTQYF. The CDR3, as DNA: TGTGCCAGTAGCCGAACTCTAGCGGGAAACCCAGATACGCAGTATTTT.

This clone was observed a few times. This chain joins TRBV6-1 and TRBJ1-2; the match to TRBD1 covers 11 bases. The junction had 4 bases not matched to a gene; V was cut back by 5 bases and J by 2 bases. CDR3 length: 15 residues. Germline CDR1 and CDR2: MNHNS and SASEGT. CDR3 in DNA: TGTGCCAGCAGTCCTGGGACAGGGGGAAACTATGGCTACACCTTC. Protein sequence: CASSPGTGGNYGYTF.

This rearrangement joins TRBV18 to TRBJ1-5; weak D call: TRBD1 (6 bases). The CDR3 has 14 residues. V lost 2 bases, J lost 6 bases, and 11 bases lay in between. CDR1 is KGHSH, CDR2 LQKENI, per germline. CDR3 sequence reads: CASSPSSDSQPQHF. CDR3 nucleotides: TGTGCCAGCTCACCAAGCTCGGACAGTCAGCCCCAGCATTTT.

The chain recombines TRBV6-1 with TRBJ1-1; 8 bases align to TRBD1. This CDR3 has 13 amino acids. The V gene end was trimmed by 6 bases and the J gene end by 6 bases; junction bases not matched to a gene: 6. Germline V gene lookup returns CDR1 MNHNS and CDR2 SASEGT. The CDR3 reads CASRDRDVPEAFF. DNA for the CDR3: TGTGCCAGCAGGGACAGGGACGTGCCTGAAGCTTTCTTT.

This chain links TRBV5-1 with TRBJ1-1; 7 bases agree with TRBD1. V lost 2 bases to trimming and J lost 1 base; unmatched junction nucleotides: 5. Per germline, CDR1 SGHRS and CDR2 YFSETQ. The CDR3 runs 15 residues. CDR3 DNA sequence: TGCGCCAGCAGCTTCACAGGGGTTAAGAACACTGAAGCTTTCTTT. Encoded protein: CASSFTGVKNTEAFF.

This chain uses TRBV15 with TRBJ1-4; 8 nucleotides agree with TRBD1. With V trimmed by 0 bases and J by 14 bases, 14 bases remained unmatched. The CDR3 consists of 16 residues. CDR1 LNHNV and CDR2 YYDKDF come from the germline V gene (reference sequence). CDR3 residues: CATSRDVNRGAVRLFF. For the CDR3, the DNA is TGTGCCACCAGCAGAGATGTTAACAGGGGGGCAGTACGGCTGTTTTTT.

Points on this clone: The junction departs from the called germline gene at one end, perhaps through a read error. The V call is TRBV7-9, the J call TRBJ1-1; the D gene is possibly TRBD1 (5 bases). Germline-derived CDR1 and CDR2 are SEHNR and FQNEAQ (reference sequence). The CDR3 covers 16 residues. Here the CDR3 reads CSSSFPREAPRTEAFF. In DNA, the CDR3 is TGTTCCAGCAGCTTCCCCAGGGAGGCCCCGCGAACTGAAGCTTTCTTT.

J is TRBJ2-7 and V is TRBV4-1; possibly TRBD1 for D (6 bases). Germline CDR1 MGHRA, CDR2 YSYEKL. This CDR3 comprises 21 residues. V dropped 2 bases and J dropped 0 bases, with 29 bases sitting between them. The CDR3 spells CASSQNPSDRYRPSFSYEQYF. CDR3 bases: TGCGCCAGCAGCCAAAATCCCTCTGACAGGTACAGACCATCTTTCTCCTACGAGCAGTACTTC.

The chain employs TRBV10-3 and TRBJ1-5; maybe TRBD1 (5 bases). Germline values: CDR1 ENHRY, CDR2 SYGVKD. The CDR3 has 13 residues. The V and J ends lost 3 bases and 5 bases respectively, with 8 bases between them. CDR3 in DNA: TGTGCCATCAGTGACCAGGGCGATCAGCCCCAGCATTTT. It yields the protein CAISDQGDQPQHF.

The chain uses TRBV6-1 and TRBJ1-4; D is possibly TRBD1 (6 bases). This CDR3 is 15 amino acids long. Trimming stripped 6 bases from V and 0 bases from J, with 11 bases between. Per the germline V gene, CDR1 is MNHNS and CDR2 is SASEGT. The CDR3 loop is CASREQGATNEKLFF. Here the CDR3 DNA reads TGTGCCAGCAGGGAACAGGGTGCAACTAATGAAAAACTGTTTTTT.

This sequence joins TRBV27 and TRBJ2-3; D possibly corresponds to TRBD1 (6 bases). Trimming took off 3 bases at V and 5 bases at J, with 12 bases between the two ends. The CDR3 is made up of 14 amino acids. Germline V CDR1 and CDR2: MNHEY, SMNVEV (reference sequence). In DNA, the CDR3 is TGTGCCAGCAGTTTTCTGGGGGCTATAGATACGCAGTATTTT. This sequence encodes CASSFLGAIDTQYF.

The chain combines TRBV7-3 with TRBJ2-2; D may be TRBD2 (5 bases). Trimming took off 5 bases at V and 1 base at J, with 14 bases between the two ends. Germline CDR1 is SGHTA and CDR2 is FQGTGA. The CDR3 is 16 amino acids. In DNA form, the CDR3 reads TGTGCCAGCAGCGCCTTTTGGACTGGGAACACCGGGGAGCTGTTTTTT. This codes for CASSAFWTGNTGELFF.

V gene TRBV28 combines with J gene TRBJ2-3; 9 bases match TRBD2. Trimming removed 2 bases from V and 1 base from J; junction bases left unmatched: 4. The germline CDR1 and CDR2 sequences are MDHEN and SYDVKM. CDR3 size: 16 residues. The DNA for the CDR3 is TGTGCCAGCAGTTTAGGGACTAGCAGACGCACAGATACGCAGTATTTT. Residues: CASSLGTSRRTDTQYF.

V usage is TRBV19 and J usage is TRBJ1-4, with D unclear. Germline CDR1 LNHDA, CDR2 SQIVND (reference sequence). The CDR3 extends over 13 amino acids. V gave up 3 bases and J gave up 2 bases, with 4 bases separating them. CDR3 region: CASSIGTNEKLFF. CDR3 DNA: TGTGCCAGTAGTATCGGTACTAATGAAAAACTGTTTTTT.

This rearrangement joins TRBV7-2 to TRBJ2-7; 12 positions match TRBD2. Germline CDR1 SGHTA, CDR2 FQGNSA. The CDR3 is 15 amino acids. Trimming at V came to 4 bases and at J to 5 bases, leaving 6 bases not matched to a gene. DNA of the CDR3: TGTGCCAGCAGCTACCTGACTAGCGGGAGACACGAGCAGTACTTC. It codes for CASSYLTSGRHEQYF.